What follows describes a single T cell receptor beta chain. The antigen it recognizes is unknown. Per-nucleotide qualities are absent, and no much larger clonotype sits a single base away. The CDR3 spans 16 residues, from the cysteine through the phenylalanine. Only the CDR3 DNA is retained, 48 bases long and in frame from the first base. Via the germline V gene, CDR1 is SGHVS and CDR2 FQNEAQ. From V the trimming removes 1 base and from J it removes 4 bases, while the gene matches leave 5 bases of the junction unaccounted for. The cohort consisted of 600 to 700 healthy bone marrow donors. At the time of sampling, all cohort members were nominally healthy, though unrecorded immune exposures were likely present. The donor tested CMV seronegative, placing the donor among the 352 seronegative members of the cohort. A peripheral blood sample was collected from each donor, and TCR beta sequencing was performed on peripheral blood mononuclear cells. Genomic DNA extraction from the blood cell samples was performed with the Qiagen DNeasy Blood Extraction Kit.

The library came from the immunoSEQ multiplex PCR assay. For the multiplex PCR, a mixture combining 60 forward primers for TCR Vbeta segments and 13 reverse primers for TCR Jbeta segments was used. The CDR3 region of rearranged TCR beta genes was amplified from genomic DNA with a multiplex PCR assay. Amplified TCR beta libraries were sequenced as 87-base-pair reads on the Illumina HiSeq System. As for the authors' bioinformatics: A later analysis counted approximately 84 million unique TCR beta chains across the 500 to 850 repertoires, and some 11 million of these chains were shared by at least two donors. To remove PCR and sequencing errors, raw reads were error-corrected and collapsed into unique sequences using a nearest-neighbor algorithm that merged closely related sequences. V, D and J gene segments were assigned by aligning CDR3 sequences to IMGT reference sequences. Each retained sequence needed at least a six-nucleotide match to both a V gene segment and a J gene segment. Rearrangements were classified as productive when the CDR3 lacked stop codons and remained in frame with V and J, and all other rearrangements were classified as non-productive. CDR3 was defined by IMGT convention, running from the second conserved V-encoded cysteine to the conserved J-encoded phenylalanine. The earlier analysis of roughly 590 of the donors excluded any sequence lacking an unambiguous match to a single V gene segment. An earlier analysis of several hundred of the donors classified V segments as functional when productive rearrangements were above 56.7% and as segregating when the standard deviation between donors was above 5%. To diagnose cytomegalovirus status from the catalog of TCR beta chain sequences, a statistical classification framework was built. In a later analysis, TCR nucleotide sequences were compared against IMGT/GENE-DB human TR gene sequences so that V and J genes could be assigned. Using the TCRdist pipeline, a later analysis assigned CDR3 sequences along with most-parsimonious VDJ recombination scenarios. A later analysis defined each TCR beta chain by its CDR3 amino acid sequence plus V-gene family, and excluded reads lacking a unique V-gene family. As a way to deal with suspected cross-contamination and a sequencing artifact, a later analysis dropped roughly 600 nucleotide sequences that were highly shared and had low generation probability. In a later analysis, a clonal expansion index for each public chain was calculated from normalized within-repertoire ranks of inferred template counts. In a later analysis, generation probabilities were computed with a VDJ recombination model fitted to out-of-frame rearrangements, and the resulting probabilities were checked against IGoR. In a later analysis, hypergeometric tests were used to score TCR-TCR, TCR-HLA and TCR-CMV co-occurrence, with a repertoire-size bias correction applied to TCR pairs. To estimate false discovery rates, a later analysis permuted the HLA or CMV assignments 20 times. In a later analysis, co-occurring TCRs were grouped with DBSCAN, and TCRdist sequence similarity was added when clustering was performed within HLA-allele-positive subsets. Repertoires with fewer than 30,000 or more than 120,000 public chains were left out of co-occurrence clustering, as were five repertoires with anomalous nucleotide sharing. Imported from immuneACCESS, the table was reduced by TCRdb to in-frame sequences with V and J called. These copies leave out some clones; in studies compared against another copy, an unresolved V gene accounts for under half, and the cause of the remainder is not known. Clonal size and the V and J genes are those of that table, whereas D and trimming came from the DNA. This sample comprises about 180,000 clones, 75% of them detected only once. The ten largest account for just under 3% of the sample.

The data belong to a study of cytomegalovirus exposure and HLA in healthy donors (dated by TCRdb to 2017 to 2019). Context from the whole study: An earlier analysis of some 550 of the donors reported approximately 270 Gb of sequence data and 117 million unique TCR beta sequences from approximately 180 million T cells. An early release that covered about 640 HLA-typed donors contained approximately 300 gigabases of sequencing data and around 85 million unique TCR sequences. Of the roughly 420 genotyped donors, roughly 76% were placed in the genetic ancestry cluster associated with self-reported Caucasian donors. The study aimed to test whether cataloging public T cell receptors could reveal signatures of past pathogen exposure. The study used immunosequencing to profile the T cell repertoires of around 600 subjects and linked those repertoires to cytomegalovirus serostatus. A separate validation cohort of 100 to 150 different subjects was used in addition to the roughly 700-subject first cohort. The study combined high-throughput TCR immunosequencing, statistical association of individual TCRs with disease status, and machine learning to predict cytomegalovirus infection status. To study patterns of TCR occurrence, a later analysis re-analyzed previously published TCR beta repertoires from around 670 donors and added high-resolution HLA genotyping. In the later analysis, no new phenotypic data were used to find candidate immune exposures; instead, reliance was placed on TCR beta sequences and their occurrence across donors. In an earlier analysis of roughly 600 of the donors, high-throughput TCR beta sequencing was used to judge whether each TCR beta V gene segment behaved as functional or pseudogenic. Donor age, sex, ethnicity and CMV serostatus were collected together with the repertoire data. In a later genetic analysis, genome-wide SNP genotypes for 398 of the 666 donors were used, and that subset was treated as a discovery cohort. All discovery cohort repertoires had been generated on a single sequencing platform. Class I and class II HLA loci were covered by the typing at four-digit resolution. The number of typed donors differed by locus: about 620-640 for A, B, C, DRB1 and DQB1; some 500 for DQA1; approximately 600 for DPA1; and approximately 450 for DPB1. Because of strong linkage in the cohort, roughly five DR-DQ haplotypes were treated as single units for association and clustering. Among roughly 400 genotyped donors of the cohort, an average of roughly 240,000 unique TCR beta nucleotide sequences were sequenced per donor, roughly a sixth of them non-productive.

The investigation overall reported the following: In a later analysis, most CMV-associated TCR beta chains were found to appear HLA-restricted, with HLA associations seemingly driven largely by CMV exposure. Because counts were too low, about 15 rarely observed V segments, including chromosome 9 orphons, were left out of the earlier analysis of approximately 500 of the donors. Several of the top co-occurrence clusters appeared to be linked to parvovirus B19, influenza, CMV and Epstein-Barr virus, according to a later analysis. At a false discovery rate of 0.05, a later analysis linked 15,000 to 20,000 TCR beta sequences to specific HLA alleles. In an earlier analysis of 500 to 650 of the donors, most TCR beta V segments appeared in productive rearrangements about 87% or about 30% of the time, broadly matching IMGT annotations. Only TCR beta chains were sequenced in this cohort, and the absence of alpha or paired-chain data limited detectable features. In vitro tests confirmed that three of the cytomegalovirus-associated TCR beta chains recognize cytomegalovirus antigens. According to a later analysis, TCR association rates differed among HLA loci, with DRB1 alleles showing the most associated TCRs and HLA-C alleles showing the fewest. Most TCR sequences were seen in very few donors, while some public TCRs were found in many individuals. The classifier was reported to diagnose cytomegalovirus status with high specificity and sensitivity in both the original cohort and the validation cohort. Strong co-occurrence of HLA alleles, especially DR and DQ, made assigning TCR associations to individual alleles difficult. In a later genetic analysis, fewer N-insertions in productive TCRs were reported among donors in an Asian-associated ancestry cluster than the approximately 630-donor mean. A cluster of highly shared sequence variants was judged likely to represent a technical artifact of the sequencing pipeline. In a later analysis, HLA-associated TCR beta chains were found to be more clonally expanded and to have lower generation probabilities than equally common non-associated chains. V-gene and J-gene trimming of TCR beta chains was associated with a missense DCLRE1C variant in a later genetic analysis, and the association was replicated in an independent cohort. The 87-base-pair reads could not distinguish some IMGT-functional V segments, including TRBV6-2 and TRBV6-3, so those segments were excluded. The study listed 150 to 200 TCR beta chains as associated with cytomegalovirus. Linkage disequilibrium might explain the correlated functional status among segregating V segments, but an unknown experimental factor could not be excluded. According to the authors, the approach could potentially be generalized to other disease states and immunological phenotypes. A further reported finding was that TCR beta sequences accurately predicted the HLA-A and HLA-B alleles for most subjects in the first cohort. Because some donors lacked HLA typing at each locus, the association tests relied only on the typed subset. CMV serostatus was the only immune exposure information available for the cohort. Presence/absence analyses assumed roughly uniform sequencing depth across donors, an assumption that may not hold.

The sample consisted of PBMCs. The receptor comes from a male donor in good health and CMV-seronegative. The chain uses TRBV7-8 and TRBJ1-3, and 9 junction bases match TRBD1. The CDR3 here reads CASSLGHRGLGNTIYF. The bases read TGTGCCAGCAGCTTAGGTCACAGGGGGCTCGGAAACACCATATATTTT.